These 19 T cell receptor beta chains came from one sample sequenced in a study of identical twins. MiXCR was run by TCRdb on the 5' RACE reads, yielding one entry per CDR3 protein. The data contain approximately 690,000 distinct CDR3 sequences, around 6% of them singletons. Sequenced: naive T cells sorted from blood. The receptor set was obtained from a man younger than 35 in good health.

This clonotype has at least ten counts. This chain links TRBV18 with TRBJ2-5; possibly TRBD1 for D (6 bases). V lost 3 bases, J lost 5 bases, and 10 bases lay in between. CDR1 and CDR2 from the germline V gene are KGHSH and LQKENI. The CDR3 length is 13 residues. The CDR3 DNA is TGTGCCAGCTCACCCGGGACAAGGGAGACCCAGTACTTC. It translates to CASSPGTRETQYF.

This chain connects TRBV20-1 to TRBJ2-1; 11 nucleotides line up with TRBD2. The V gene end was trimmed by 1 base and the J gene end by 2 bases; junction bases not matched to a gene: 7. The germline V gene encodes CDR1 DFQATT and CDR2 SNEGSKA (reference sequence). The CDR3 loop spans 17 amino acids. The CDR3 DNA follows: TGCAGTGCTAGAGGGCTAGCGGGAGGCCCAACCTACAATGAGCAGTTCTTC. Translated: CSARGLAGGPTYNEQFF.

The chain is built from TRBV28 and TRBJ1-2; 7 bases are a match to TRBD1. The trim removed 6 bases at V and 0 bases at J, leaving 10 bases unmatched. The CDR3 consists of 16 residues. The germline V gene has CDR1 MDHEN and CDR2 SYDVKM. This CDR3 reads CASRGNRDSPNYGYTF. CDR3 bases: TGTGCCAGCAGGGGAAATCGGGACAGCCCTAACTATGGCTACACCTTC.

In regard to this clonotype: It may be a read error: a sequence one base away is much more abundant. The rearrangement uses TRBV20-1 and TRBJ2-3; perhaps TRBD2 as D (6 bases). V gave up 6 bases and J gave up 1 base, with 20 bases separating them. CDR1 and CDR2 (germline): DFQATT, SNEGSKA (reference sequence). The CDR3 is 16 residues long. Here the CDR3 reads CSAPAWRAKGTDTQYF. CDR3 DNA sequence: TGCAGTGCCCCCGCCTGGAGGGCAAAGGGCACAGATACGCAGTATTTT.

There are many counts of this clonotype. The chain employs TRBV6-1 and TRBJ2-1, with TRBD2 identical over 10 bases. The CDR3 contains 15 residues. From germline, CDR1 is MNHNS and CDR2 SASEGT. The trim removed 9 bases at V and 3 bases at J, leaving 8 bases unmatched. CDR3 DNA sequence: TGTGCCAGTGGGGCTAGCGGGAGAGTCTACAATGAGCAGTTCTTC. It yields the protein CASGASGRVYNEQFF.

The sample holds a few counts of this clonotype. The chain carries TRBV2 and TRBJ2-1; D remains unclear. This CDR3 region has 16 residues. Germline V gene lookup returns CDR1 SNHLY and CDR2 FYNNEI. Trimming removed 0 bases at V and 10 bases at J, with 19 bases between. The CDR3 sequence is CASSEARATMSIEQFF. As DNA, the CDR3 is TGTGCCAGCAGTGAAGCTAGAGCGACAATGTCCATCGAGCAGTTCTTC. The whole variable domain, filled in from reference TRBV2 and TRBJ2-1, reads EPEVTQTPSHQVTQMGQEVILRCVPISNHLYFYWYRQILGQKVEFLVSFYNNEISEKSEIFDDQFSVERPDGSNFTLKIRSTKLEDSAMYFCASSEARATMSIEQFFGPGTRLTVL.

This clonotype occurred many times. The CDR3 sequence: CASSSREIRPLEQYV. The DNA for the CDR3 is TGTGCCAGCAGCTCCCGGGAGATAAGGCCGCTCGAGCAGTACGTC. The chain carries TRBV5-5 and TRBJ2-7; D possibly corresponds to TRBD2 (6 bases). Trimming shortened V by 3 bases and J by 6 bases, and 19 bases separated the two germline ends. This CDR3 has 15 amino acids. Germline CDR1 reads SGHKS; CDR2 reads YYEKEE (reference sequence).

This clonotype occurred many times. The V call is TRBV5-1, the J call TRBJ2-3, with D hard to call. V dropped 9 bases and J dropped 5 bases, with 10 bases sitting between them. The CDR3 sequence is 11 residues long. CDR1 SGHRS and CDR2 YFSETQ come from the germline V gene. The CDR3, as DNA: TGCGCCATCAACTCCGGAGATACGCAGTATTTT. Its protein product is CAINSGDTQYF.

This clonotype was detected only a few times. The chain links TRBV4-3 to TRBJ2-6; D perhaps matches TRBD1 (5 bases). V was pared by 4 bases and J by 1 base, with 23 bases between. Germline assignment: CDR1 LGHNA and CDR2 YSLEER. The CDR3 covers 20 residues. The CDR3 spells CASSPALPRQLRSGANVLTF. CDR3 DNA: TGCGCCAGCAGCCCAGCCCTTCCCCGACAGTTACGATCTGGGGCCAACGTCCTGACTTTC.

V usage is TRBV5-4 and J usage is TRBJ2-1, with D possibly being TRBD1 or TRBD2 (6 bases each). CDR1 is SGHNT and CDR2 is YYREEE in the germline V gene (reference sequence). This CDR3 region has 17 residues. V dropped 0 bases and J dropped 7 bases, with 20 bases sitting between them. The CDR3 region has the DNA TGTGCCAGCAGCTTGGTTGTACTCCGAAAGGGGGGAAATGAGCAGTTCTTC. This codes for CASSLVVLRKGGNEQFF. The variable domain in full, completed from reference TRBV5-4 and TRBJ2-1, reads ETGVTQSPTHLIKTRGQQVTLRCSSQSGHNTVSWYQQALGQGPQFIFQYYREEENGRGNFPPRFSGLQFPNYSSELNVNALELDDSALYLCASSLVVLRKGGNEQFFGPGTRLTVL.

Many counts were recorded for this clonotype. J is TRBJ1-1 and V is TRBV12-3 or TRBV12-4, with D possibly being TRBD1 (5 bases). The CDR3 is made up of 11 amino acids. V lost 7 bases and J 8 bases, leaving 11 bases between the germline ends. CDR3 in DNA: TGTGCCAGCACCCTGGGGGGGGAAGCTTTCTTT. Encoded protein: CASTLGGEAFF.

Comment on this clonotype: This may stem from a read error, because a much larger clone lies one nucleotide away. The chain uses TRBV24-1 and TRBJ2-3, with D maybe TRBD1 (5 bases). The J call may be mistaken, given a closer DNA end match to TRBJ1-5. Germline V lookup: CDR1 KGHDR, CDR2 SFDVKD. The CDR3 sequence is 15 residues long. Here the CDR3 reads CATSDWTGPTDTQHF. CDR3 coding DNA: TGTGCCACCAGTGACTGGACGGGACCCACAGATACGCAGCATTTT.

The table lists this clonotype with many counts. This chain uses TRBV4-1 with TRBJ1-5; TRBD1 agrees at 10 bases. CDR3 length: 15 residues. Per the germline V gene, CDR1 is MGHRA and CDR2 is YSYEKL. The V segment lost 3 bases and the J segment 7 bases; nucleotides outside the gene matches: 6. The CDR3 DNA reads as TGCGCCAGCAGCCACCGACAGGGGGCCTGGCAGCCCCAGCATTTT. Translation gives CASSHRQGAWQPQHF.

In this sample, this clonotype turned up many times. The chain joins TRBV7-6 to TRBJ1-6, with TRBD1 as a possible D gene (5 bases). The V gene's germline CDR1 is SGHVS and CDR2 FNYEAQ. This CDR3 has 12 residues. V was clipped by 4 bases and J by 10 bases, with 8 bases between them. The CDR3 sequence is CASSSDISPLHF. Here the CDR3 DNA reads TGTGCCAGCAGCTCGGACATATCACCCCTCCACTTT.

In this sample, this clonotype turned up many times. The chain is built from TRBV29-1 and TRBJ2-1; the D gene is possibly TRBD1 (7 bases). Germline CDR1 is SQVTM and CDR2 is ANQGSEA. Trimming left V 1 base short and J 8 bases short, with 18 bases between. The CDR3 totals 15 residues. CDR3 sequence reads: CSVEGQGLRLDEQFF. The CDR3 DNA follows: TGCAGCGTTGAAGGACAGGGACTGCGCCTCGATGAGCAGTTCTTC.

This clonotype has a count of ten or more. The rearrangement uses TRBV29-1 and TRBJ2-1, with TRBD2 matching 8 bases. CDR1 and CDR2 from the germline V gene are SQVTM and ANQGSEA. The CDR3 is 17 residues long. With V trimmed by 3 bases and J by 7 bases, 17 bases remained unmatched. The CDR3 coding sequence is TGCAGCGTTGATTTAGCGGGATCCCATTTTATATGGAATGAGCAGTTCTTC. It codes for CSVDLAGSHFIWNEQFF.

This clonotype turned up a few times. The chain couples TRBV28 to TRBJ2-3, with 7 bases matching TRBD2. The CDR3 is made up of 14 amino acids. V shed 4 bases and J 6 bases; nucleotides not matched to a gene: 7. Looked up from germline, CDR1 is MDHEN and CDR2 is SYDVKM. For the CDR3, the DNA is TGTGCCAGCAGTTCCGGGACTACCCCCGATACGCAGTATTTT. It specifies CASSSGTTPDTQYF.

The DNA of the CDR3 is TGCAGCGTTGAGGGTGGAAATCGAGCTAACTATGGCTACACCTTC. It translates to CSVEGGNRANYGYTF. The J gene is TRBJ1-2, the V gene TRBV29-1; D is ambiguous. The CDR3 loop spans 15 amino acids. V was pared by 3 bases and J by 0 bases, with 14 bases between. Germline lookup yields CDR1 SQVTM and CDR2 ANQGSEA. Filled out from reference TRBV29-1 and TRBJ1-2, the complete variable domain reads SAVISQKPSRDICQRGTSLTIQCQVDSQVTMMFWYRQQPGQSLTLIATANQGSEATYESGFVIDKFPISRPNLTFSTLTVSNMSPEDSSIYLCSVEGGNRANYGYTFGSGTRLTVV.

This clonotype was seen a handful of times. The V and J genes are TRBV5-1 and TRBJ2-7; D is unresolved. Trimming shortened V by 0 bases and J by 2 bases, and 18 bases separated the two germline ends. Germline lookup yields CDR1 SGHRS and CDR2 YFSETQ. This CDR3 is 17 amino acids long. The CDR3 loop reads CASSLGFSALNPYEQYF. In DNA form, the CDR3 reads TGCGCCAGCAGCTTGGGGTTTTCCGCACTAAACCCCTACGAGCAGTACTTC.